What follows are 5 T cell receptor delta chains derived from one specimen sequenced in a study of delta chain sequences of gamma delta T cells. TCRdb made new clone calls on the PCR reads using CATT. The top ten clones hold approximately 61% of a sample with about 3,400 delta-chain clones, about 56% of them seen once. The specimen was a tumor sample. The receptors here all came from a human donor with breast cancer.

The rearrangement joins TRDV1 to TRDJ1, with D unclear. This CDR3 is 18 amino acids long. Germline assignment: CDR1 TSWWSYY and CDR2 QGS. CDR3 loop: CSRGEPKLEDASTDKLIF. The CDR3 DNA reads as TGTTCTCGTGGTGAACCAAAGCTGGAGGATGCATCCACAGATAAACTCATCTTT.

This clone was counted only a few times. The translation of this DNA and the TCRdb protein of a much larger clone differ at residue 7, probably owing to a read error; the protein shown here is translated from the DNA. The chain employs TRDV2 and TRDJ1, with a possible D match to TRDD3 (5 bases). Trimming shortened V by 4 bases and J by 1 base, and 12 bases separated the two germline ends. This CDR3 has 14 residues. CDR1 and CDR2 (germline): GEAIGNYY, EKD. In nucleotides, the CDR3 is TGTGCCTGTGATCGACTGTGGGGCACCGATAAACTCATCTTT. Translation: CACDRLWGTDKLIF.

The chain combines TRDV2 with TRDJ1, with D possibly being TRDD3 (6 bases). Germline CDR1 GEAIGNYY, CDR2 EKD. The CDR3 length is 16 residues. The CDR3 is CSFHPRGDPHTDKLIF. The DNA of the CDR3 is TGTTCCTTTCACCCTCGGGGGGACCCGCACACCGATAAACTCATCTTT.

The CDR3 DNA sequence: TGTGCCTGTGACCCTATGGGGAACACCGATGATCTCCTCTTCTTT. Its translation is CACDPMGNTDDLLFF. This chain uses TRDV2 with TRDJ1, with D maybe TRDD3 (5 bases). The DNA end lines up better with TRDJ2; the J call may be wrong. Germline-derived CDR1 and CDR2 are GEAIGNYY and EKD. The CDR3 covers 15 residues.

A word on this clone: The junction departs from the called germline gene at one end, perhaps through a read error. This chain connects TRDV2 to TRDJ1, with D maybe TRDD3 (6 bases). From germline, CDR1 is GEAIGNYY and CDR2 EKD. This CDR3 is 20 amino acids long. The CDR3 nucleotides are TGTGCCGGGGAGGCCGTGTCAAGGGAGGGGGACCGACGGGACACCGATAAAATCATCTTT. Residues: CAGEAVSREGDRRDTDKIIF.